Many counts were recorded for the clone carrying this TCR beta chain. Its antigen is unknown. The sample is drawn from a study of neurological immune-mediated disorders. Study observations and caveats: Among expanded clones, no CDR3 amino acid sequences were shared across subjects, a pattern suggesting private repertoires in all groups.

Time point defined: longitudinal time-point 1 (baseline). The unsorted libraries were made from 2 million PBMCs kept at -80 C. The cDNA was synthesized by 5'RACE incorporating 10-nucleotide random UMIs. TCRdb passed the 5' RACE reads through MiXCR, listing each CDR3 protein once. The repertoire holds tens of thousands of distinct CDR3 sequences, with more than 8.5% as singletons. The sample comprised PBMCs. This clonotype was obtained from a man aged 25-40 years in good health.

The CDR3 region has the DNA TGCGCCAGCAGCTTGGTCACGGACTCCTACAATGAGCAGTTCTTC. This translates into CASSLVTDSYNEQFF. The rearrangement uses TRBV5-1 and TRBJ2-1; D gene uncertain. Trimming cost V 0 bases and J 0 bases, with 7 bases left between them. The CDR3 is 15 residues long. Germline-derived CDR1 and CDR2 are SGHRS and YFSETQ.